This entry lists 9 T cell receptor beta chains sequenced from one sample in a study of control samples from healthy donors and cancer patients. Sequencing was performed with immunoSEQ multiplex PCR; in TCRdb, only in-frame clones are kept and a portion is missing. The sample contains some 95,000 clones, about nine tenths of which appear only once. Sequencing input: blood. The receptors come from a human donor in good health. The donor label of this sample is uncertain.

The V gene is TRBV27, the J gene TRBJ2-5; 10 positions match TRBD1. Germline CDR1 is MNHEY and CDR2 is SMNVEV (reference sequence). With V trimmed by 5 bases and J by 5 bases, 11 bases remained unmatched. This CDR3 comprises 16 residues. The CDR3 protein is CASSLSGTGVPETQYF. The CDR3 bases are TGTGCCAGCAGTCTCTCCGGGACAGGGGTTCCGGAGACCCAGTACTTC.

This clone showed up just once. CDR3 DNA sequence: TGTGCCTTGACAAACAGGGAGCCCGGGGAGCTGTTTTTT. It yields the protein CALTNREPGELFF. This sequence joins TRBV30 and TRBJ2-2, with D tentatively TRBD1 (6 bases). The CDR3 runs to 13 residues. V was shortened by 7 bases and J by 6 bases, with 15 bases between the two germline ends. From germline, CDR1 is GTSNPN and CDR2 SVGIG (reference sequence).

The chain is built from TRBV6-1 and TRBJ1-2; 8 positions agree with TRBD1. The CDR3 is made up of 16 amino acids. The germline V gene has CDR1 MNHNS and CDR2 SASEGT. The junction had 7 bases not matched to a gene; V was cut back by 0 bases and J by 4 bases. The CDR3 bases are TGTGCCAGCAGTGAAGCGCGGGGACAGGCGTTCTATGGCTACACCTTC. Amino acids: CASSEARGQAFYGYTF.

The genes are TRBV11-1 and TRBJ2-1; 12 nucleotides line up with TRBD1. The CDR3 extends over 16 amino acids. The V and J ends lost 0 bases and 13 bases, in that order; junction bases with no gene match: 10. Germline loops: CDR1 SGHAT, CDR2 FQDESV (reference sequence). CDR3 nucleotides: TGTGCCAGCAGCTTAGCCCGGGGGGGACAGGGGGCTGGCCAGTTCTTC. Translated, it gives CASSLARGGQGAGQFF.

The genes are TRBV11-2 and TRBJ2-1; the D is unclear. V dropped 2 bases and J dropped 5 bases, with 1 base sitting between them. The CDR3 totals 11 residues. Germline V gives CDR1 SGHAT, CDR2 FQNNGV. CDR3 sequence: CASSLNNEQFF. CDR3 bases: TGTGCCAGCAGCTTAAACAATGAGCAGTTCTTC.

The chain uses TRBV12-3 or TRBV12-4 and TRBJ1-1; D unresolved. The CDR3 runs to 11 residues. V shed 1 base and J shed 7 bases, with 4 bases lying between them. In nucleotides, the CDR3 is TGTGCCAGCAGTTTAGTCGGTGAAGCTTTCTTT. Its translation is CASSLVGEAFF.

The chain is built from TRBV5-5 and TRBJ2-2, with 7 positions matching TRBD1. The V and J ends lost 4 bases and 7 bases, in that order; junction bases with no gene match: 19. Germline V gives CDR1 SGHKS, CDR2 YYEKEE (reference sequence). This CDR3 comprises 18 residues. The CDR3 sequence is CASSPSPERQGLIGELFF. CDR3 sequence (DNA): TGTGCCAGCAGCCCCTCTCCGGAACGACAGGGATTGATCGGGGAGCTGTTTTTT. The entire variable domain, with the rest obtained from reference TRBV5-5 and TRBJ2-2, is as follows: DAGVTQSPTHLIKTRGQQVTLRCSPISGHKSVSWYQQVLGQGPQFIFQYYEKEERGRGNFPDRFSARQFPNYSSELNVNALLLGDSALYLCASSPSPERQGLIGELFFGEGSRLTVL.

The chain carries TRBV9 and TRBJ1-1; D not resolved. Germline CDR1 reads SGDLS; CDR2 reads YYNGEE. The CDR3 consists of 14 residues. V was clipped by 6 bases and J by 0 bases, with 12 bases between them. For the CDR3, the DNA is TGTGCCAGCACCAGGACCGCTCTGAACACTGAAGCTTTCTTT. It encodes CASTRTALNTEAFF.

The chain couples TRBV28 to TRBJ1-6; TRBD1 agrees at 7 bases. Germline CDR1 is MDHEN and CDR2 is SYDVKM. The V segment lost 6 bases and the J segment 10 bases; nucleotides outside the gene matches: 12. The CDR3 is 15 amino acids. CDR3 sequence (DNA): TGTGCCAGCAGCTCCATTACAGGGGAGGACTCACCCCTCCACTTT. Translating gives CASSSITGEDSPLHF.